This T cell receptor beta chain emerged from a study of T cell changes during pregnancy in multiple sclerosis. The protocol was immunoSEQ multiplex PCR, while the TCRdb copy is restricted to in-frame clones and leaves out a portion. This table has 95,000 to 100,000 clones, approximately 91% appearing once. Concerning this clone itself: The junction differs from germline at one of its ends, possibly a read error.

The sample was peripheral blood, taken in the second trimester of pregnancy. The sequence came from a female donor with multiple sclerosis, enrolled in a pregnancy study.

CDR3 sequence: CASSIGTGSPGSF. CDR3 bases: TGTGCCAGCAGCATCGGGACAGGGAGTCCAGGGAGCTTC. The rearrangement joins TRBV5-4 to TRBJ2-7, with TRBD1 matching over 9 bases. The CDR3 totals 13 residues. Germline V gene lookup returns CDR1 SGHNT and CDR2 YYREEE (reference sequence).